The T cell receptor beta chain described here comes from a study of beta chain features in type 1 diabetes. The germline V and J ends were trimmed by 2 bases and 3 bases, with 8 bases remaining between them. There are 13 residues in the CDR3. CDR1 SGHTA and CDR2 FQGNSA come from the germline V gene. Sequenced material consisted of expressed TCRB transcripts (all of the isolated RNA was reverse transcribed). The method was immunoSEQ multiplex PCR; TCRdb's version includes in-frame clones alone and lacks a portion of them. The sample records around 430,000 clones, approximately 30% being singletons. This TCR derives from a man aged 18 to 29 in good health. The chain has TRBV7-2 and TRBJ2-7; D not resolved. The material sequenced was naive CD4+ T cells from blood. CDR3 amino acids: CASSLNGGYEQYF. The CDR3 region has the DNA TGTGCCAGCAGCTTAAATGGTGGCTACGAGCAGTACTTC.